This T cell receptor beta chain was profiled in a study of T-cell reconstitution after alpha-beta-depleted transplantation in children. This clonotype showed up just a few times. Unique molecular identifiers were used in preparing the TCRbeta library. One entry per CDR3 protein, called by TCRdb with MiXCR from the PCR reads. The sample yields approximately 270,000 distinct CDR3 sequences, around 9.6% seen once. Trimming removed 4 bases at V and 3 bases at J, with 18 bases between. This CDR3 region has 16 residues. Germline CDR1 and CDR2: SGHRS and YFSETQ. This specimen was PBMCs from the stem cell graft donor, taken from the stem cell graft. This chain joins TRBV5-1 and TRBJ2-3; D perhaps matches TRBD2 (5 bases). The sequence derives from a human donor who donated a stem cell graft to a child with SCID. The CDR3 here is CASSAFAGRSTDTQYF. The DNA for the CDR3 is TGCGCCAGCAGCGCCTTTGCGGGTAGGAGTACAGATACGCAGTATTTT.